The sequence of this T cell receptor (beta chain) was determined in a study of human T cells and chemical hapten exposure. Overall study context: Diphenylcyclopropenone was administered weekly to the scalp of patients throughout the roughly 24-week study. Alopecia areata, totalis or universalis affected patients who were mostly female.

Each CDR3 protein is one row after TCRdb ran MiXCR on the RACE reads. This table holds 55,000 to 85,000 distinct CDR3 sequences, 9.8% found once. J lost 7 bases, V lost 3 bases, and 11 bases had no gene match. This CDR3 region has 16 residues. Germline V gene lookup returns CDR1 LGHNA and CDR2 YSLEER. This clonotype has a count of ten or more. Antigen specificity is unknown. The study's findings and limits: The number of TCRs over 1 in 1000 frequency stayed unchanged after DPC.

Time point described: patch test 1, 2 weeks after DPC sensitization. Sample treatment: therapeutic diphenylcyclopropenone sensitization with weekly scalp DPC. The chain employs TRBV4-3 and TRBJ2-1; 8 bases match TRBD1. The origin of this receptor is a woman aged 40 to 55 with alopecia areata. Some clones in this sample may be carry-over from other donors' samples. The sample here was whole blood, taken in connection with sensitization to the hapten diphenylcyclopropenone (DPC). This CDR3 reads CASSQAGGGVGNEQFF. CDR3 bases: TGCGCCAGCAGCCAGGCAGGGGGCGGGGTTGGGAATGAGCAGTTCTTC.